This paragraph covers one T cell receptor beta chain sequence. The antigen is unknown. The data were taken from a study of cytomegalovirus exposure and HLA in healthy donors. Healthy people donating bone marrow made up the donors. PCR was performed using 60 Vbeta and 13 Jbeta primers. Sequencing used immunoSEQ multiplex PCR; TCRdb keeps in-frame clones, though not all of them. The data show a few hundred thousand clones, roughly 80% seen once. Study results and limitations: Some V segments (TRBV6-2 and TRBV6-3 among them) were excluded as indistinguishable.

Trimming pared 2 bases from V and 2 bases from J, leaving 6 bases between. This CDR3 comprises 13 residues. CDR1 and CDR2 from the germline V gene are KGHSH and LQKENI. The sample taken for sequencing was PBMCs. The sequence came from a man aged 30-40 years in good health and CMV-seronegative. The chain joins TRBV18 to TRBJ1-1; D uncertain. The CDR3 DNA sequence: TGTGCCAGCTCACCATCAGTTAACACTGAAGCTTTCTTT. Protein sequence: CASSPSVNTEAFF.